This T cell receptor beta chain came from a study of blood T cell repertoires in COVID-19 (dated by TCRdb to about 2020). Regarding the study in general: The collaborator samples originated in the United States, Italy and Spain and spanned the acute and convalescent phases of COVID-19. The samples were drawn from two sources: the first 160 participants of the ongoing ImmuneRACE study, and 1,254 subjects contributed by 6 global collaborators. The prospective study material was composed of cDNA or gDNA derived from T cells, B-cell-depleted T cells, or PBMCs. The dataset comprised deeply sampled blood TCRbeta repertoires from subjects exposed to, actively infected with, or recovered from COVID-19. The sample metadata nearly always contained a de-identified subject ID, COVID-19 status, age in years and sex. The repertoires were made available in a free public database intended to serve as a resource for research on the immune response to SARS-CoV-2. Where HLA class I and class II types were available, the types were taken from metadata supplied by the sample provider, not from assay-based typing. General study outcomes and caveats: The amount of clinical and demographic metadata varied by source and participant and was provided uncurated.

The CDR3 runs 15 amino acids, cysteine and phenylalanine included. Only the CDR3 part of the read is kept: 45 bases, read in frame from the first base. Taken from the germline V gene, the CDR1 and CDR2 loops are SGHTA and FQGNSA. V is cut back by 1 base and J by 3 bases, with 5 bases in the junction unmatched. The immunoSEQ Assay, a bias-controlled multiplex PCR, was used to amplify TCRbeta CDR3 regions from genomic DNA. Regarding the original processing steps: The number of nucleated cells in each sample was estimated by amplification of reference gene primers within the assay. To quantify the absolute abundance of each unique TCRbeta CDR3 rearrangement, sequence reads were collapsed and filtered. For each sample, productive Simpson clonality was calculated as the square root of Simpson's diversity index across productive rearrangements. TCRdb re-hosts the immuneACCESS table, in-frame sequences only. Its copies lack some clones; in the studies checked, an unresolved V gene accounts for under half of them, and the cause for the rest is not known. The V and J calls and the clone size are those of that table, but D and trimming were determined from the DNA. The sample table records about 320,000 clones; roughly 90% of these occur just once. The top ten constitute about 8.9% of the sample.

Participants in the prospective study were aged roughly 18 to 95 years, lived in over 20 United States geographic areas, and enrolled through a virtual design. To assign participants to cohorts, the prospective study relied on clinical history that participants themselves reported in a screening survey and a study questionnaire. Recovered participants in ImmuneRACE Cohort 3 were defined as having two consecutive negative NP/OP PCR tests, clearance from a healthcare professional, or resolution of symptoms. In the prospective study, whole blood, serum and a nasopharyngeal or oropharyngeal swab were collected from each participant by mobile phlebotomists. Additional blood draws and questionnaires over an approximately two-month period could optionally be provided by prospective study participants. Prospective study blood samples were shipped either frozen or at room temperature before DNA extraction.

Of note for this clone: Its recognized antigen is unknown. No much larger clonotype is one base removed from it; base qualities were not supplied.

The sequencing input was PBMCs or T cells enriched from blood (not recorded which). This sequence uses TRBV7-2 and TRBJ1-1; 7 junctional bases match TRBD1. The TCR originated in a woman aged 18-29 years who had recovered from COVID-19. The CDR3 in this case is CASSLVAGGHTEAFF. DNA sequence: TGTGCCAGCAGCTTAGTAGCAGGGGGGCACACTGAAGCTTTCTTT.